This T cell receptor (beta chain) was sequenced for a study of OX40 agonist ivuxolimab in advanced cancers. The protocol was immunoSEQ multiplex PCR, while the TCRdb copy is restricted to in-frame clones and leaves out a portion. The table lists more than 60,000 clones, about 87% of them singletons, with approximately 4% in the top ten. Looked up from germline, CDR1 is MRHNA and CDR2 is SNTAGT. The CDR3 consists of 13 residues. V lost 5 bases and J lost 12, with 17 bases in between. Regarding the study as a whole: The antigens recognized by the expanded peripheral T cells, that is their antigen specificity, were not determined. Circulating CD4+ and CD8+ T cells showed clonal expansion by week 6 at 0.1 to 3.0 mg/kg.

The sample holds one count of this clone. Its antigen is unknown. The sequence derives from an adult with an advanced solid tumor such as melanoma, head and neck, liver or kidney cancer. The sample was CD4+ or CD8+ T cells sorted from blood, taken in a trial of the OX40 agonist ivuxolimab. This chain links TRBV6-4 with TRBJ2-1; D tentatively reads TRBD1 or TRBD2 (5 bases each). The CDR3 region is CASSRTGFGGQFF. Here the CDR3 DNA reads TGTGCCAGCAGTAGGACTGGTTTTGGGGGGCAGTTCTTC.